This TCR beta chain comes out of a study of shared clonotypes between healthy human individuals (dated by TCRdb to the early 2020s). In terms of the full investigation: The cohort included three men and a couple of women between 18 and 49 years of age. For each donor, three plates each were used for CD4 naive and CD4 memory, two plates were used for CD8 naive, and one plate was used for CD8 memory. Blood TCR repertoires of a handful of healthy adults were deeply sequenced to estimate repertoire size and the extent of clonotype sharing between individuals. Libraries were prepared and TCR repertoires were sequenced by different laboratories using diverse techniques, in order to increase sequencing depth and limit assay-specific biases. Per donor, leukapheresis produced somewhere between about 0.9 and 9 billion PBMCs. Points the paper makes about the study in general: Naive subsets generally had larger estimated clonotype richness than memory subsets. Because the study included only a small number of donors, the genetic and exposure-history diversity represented was limited. Higher generation probabilities were observed for clonotypes shared by all four sorted-subset donors than for non-shared clonotypes. Sharing across several donors was observed for approximately 4.6% of naive CD4, about 4% of naive CD8, roughly 2.3% of memory CD4, and roughly 0.43% of memory CD8 clonotypes. Even with the large sequencing depth, rarefaction of the sorted-subset datasets indicated that sequencing was incomplete. Based on pairwise subsampling, the degree of clonotype sharing among donors was expected to be affected by sequencing depth. Only blood was sampled, and tissue TCR repertoires likely differ from those in blood.

Notes on this clone: Its antigen remains undetermined. Base qualities are not at hand, and no much larger clone is one base apart. The sample has other DNA sequences that encode this CDR3 too.

Donors were healthy HIV-negative adults with no recently reported acute infections or vaccinations. All donors were Caucasian adults living in Nashville, Tennessee, USA. Magnetic negative selection was used to enrich CD4+ T cells, after which naive cells were positively selected on CD45RA and the negative fraction became the memory subset. Blood was obtained by leukapheresis, after which PBMCs were separated by Ficoll-Histopaque density gradient centrifugation and cryopreserved in liquid nitrogen vapor phase. Analytical flow cytometry was used to check the purity and quantity of every magnetically sorted T cell population. Genomic DNA was isolated from every sorted fraction and measured by UV absorbance on a Nanodrop 2000c. Taken from cysteine to phenylalanine, the CDR3 has 16 residues. Only CDR3 DNA remains: 48 bases, in frame from the first base. The V end loses 0 bases and the J end loses 0 bases, and a stretch of 9 bases separates them. For CDR1 and CDR2, the germline V gene lists SGHRS and YFSETQ.

TCR CDR3 regions were amplified from genomic DNA by multiplex PCR using the deep immunoSEQ assay. Extracted genomic DNA from each cell subset was distributed evenly across all wells of several immunoSEQ 96-well plates, and each plate was treated as a replicate. For sorted subsets, approximately 0.2 ug of genomic DNA, equivalent to some 33,000 T cell genomes, went into each replicate PCR. Purified libraries were measured with a Qubit 3.0 fluorometer, size-checked on a Bioanalyzer 2100, and measured again with the KAPA Library Quantification kit. Every immunoSEQ 96-well plate was sequenced on a dedicated single-read 150-cycle Illumina NextSeq 550 flow cell. In the source study's methods: Because the immunoSEQ output held only junctional sequences and lacked quality scores, the filtering could not match the filtering applied to full-length reads. Sequences were annotated with PyIR, a Python wrapper for IgBLAST v1.9, and V/J genes and CDR3 were assigned using IMGT germline references. Any read was removed if the V/J assignment was weak (E-value above 1e-6), the CDR3 was missing, or the read contained stop codons, out-of-frame junctions, or ambiguous translated residues. V3J clonotypes were defined as sequences sharing the same inferred V gene, J gene, and CDR3 amino acid sequence. To compute the percentage overlap between repertoires, the number of shared unique clonotypes was divided by the size of the smaller repertoire. Richness of each repertoire was evaluated using RTK rarefaction, the Chao1 estimator, and Recon v2.1 estimates of unobserved clonotypes. For all TCRbeta clonotypes obtained by the gDNA method from several donors, generation probabilities were computed with OLGA. The source is immuneACCESS, and TCRdb retained only in-frame sequences with V and J called. Part of the clones is not carried over; for the studies checked, unresolved V genes explain less than half of this, and the remainder is unexplained. V, J and clone size are those of that table, while D and trimming were read from the DNA. Across this sample there are 2,500,000 or so clones, with over 85% seen only once. The ten top clones hold over 0.12% of the sample.

Sequencing was performed on naive CD4+ T cells sorted from blood. The cell subset or site tag for this specimen amounts to: CD45RA+ positively selected. The rearrangement joined TRBV5-1 to TRBJ2-2, with the D gene not confidently named. The sequence derives from a man aged 18 to 30 in good health. The CDR3 region reads CASSLAGPANTGELFF. The DNA sequence is TGCGCCAGCAGCTTGGCCGGGCCGGCGAACACCGGGGAGCTGTTTTTT.